This passage covers 12 T cell receptor beta chains from one sample sequenced in a study of CD8 T cells in Susac syndrome (dated by TCRdb to the late 2010s). Receptor libraries were prepared by the immunoSEQ multiplex PCR assay. RNA was extracted using the RNeasy kit, and roughly 0.5 to 1 microgram was reverse transcribed with random hexamers. TCRdb redid the processing of the public reads, applying fastp at Q25 and MiXCR, and retained in-frame beta chains. Rows merge per CDR3 protein into single entries with the most common DNA and genes. Across this sample there are 120,000 or so distinct CDR3 sequences, with roughly 94% seen only once. The top ten clonotypes cover less than 0.15% of the sample. Sequences were obtained from CD4+ T cells from PBMCs. The source is a human donor with multiple sclerosis.

The V call is TRBV18, the J call TRBJ2-7; D is possibly TRBD1 or TRBD2 (5 bases each). The CDR3 loop spans 14 amino acids. V lost 6 bases and J lost 1, with 13 bases in between. Germline V lookup: CDR1 KGHSH, CDR2 LQKENI. CDR3 residues: CASSGRDGSYEQYF. The CDR3 coding sequence is TGTGCCAGCTCGGGTCGGGACGGTTCCTACGAGCAGTACTTC.

The V gene is TRBV20-1, the J gene TRBJ1-4, with 9 positions matching TRBD1. The CDR3 contains 13 residues. The V gene's germline CDR1 is DFQATT and CDR2 SNEGSKA (reference sequence). The V and J ends lost 4 bases and 11 bases, in that order; junction bases with no gene match: 8. For the CDR3, the DNA is TGCAGTGCTACGACGGGACAGGGACCCAAACTGTTTTTT. Its translation: CSATTGQGPKLFF.

The V call is TRBV6-2 or TRBV6-3, the J call TRBJ1-2; maybe TRBD1 (5 bases). The CDR3 runs to 12 residues. In germline, CDR1 is MNHEY, CDR2 SVGEGT. The V and J ends lost 5 bases and 11 bases respectively, with 15 bases between them. The CDR3 here is CASSRPGYSYTF. In DNA, the CDR3 is TGTGCCAGCAGTCGCCCAGGGTATAGTTACACCTTC.

This chain uses TRBV10-3 with TRBJ2-1, with TRBD1 identical over 9 bases. Trimming took 4 bases from V and 6 from J; bases not matched to a gene: 7. Germline loops: CDR1 ENHRY, CDR2 SYGVKD. The CDR3 covers 15 residues. The CDR3 DNA sequence: TGTGCCATCAGTGGTAACAGGGGGCAGACCAATGAGCAGTTCTTC. Encoded protein: CAISGNRGQTNEQFF.

V usage is TRBV7-2 and J usage is TRBJ2-4; perhaps TRBD2 as D (5 bases). Germline lookup yields CDR1 SGHTA and CDR2 FQGNSA. V was trimmed by 1 base and J by 2 bases, leaving 6 bases between them. The CDR3 length is 14 residues. The CDR3 spells CASSLGRTKNIQYF. The CDR3 nucleotides are TGTGCCAGCAGCTTAGGGAGGACCAAAAACATTCAGTACTTC. Using reference TRBV7-2 and TRBJ2-4 for the parts outside the CDR3, the full variable domain is GAGVSQSPSNKVTEKGKDVELRCDPISGHTALYWYRQSLGQGLEFLIYFQGNSAPDKSGLPSDRFSAERTGGSVSTLTIQRTQQEDSAVYLCASSLGRTKNIQYFGAGTRLSVL.

The CDR3 region has the DNA TGTGCCAGCAGCGTAGGAGGAGGGCCTGAAGCTTTCTTT. Its translation is CASSVGGGPEAFF. The chain combines TRBV9 with TRBJ1-1; no clear D. This CDR3 is built from 13 residues. Germline CDR1 reads SGDLS; CDR2 reads YYNGEE. V was clipped by 0 bases and J by 6 bases, with 9 bases between them.

This clonotype appeared once. This chain uses TRBV5-4 with TRBJ1-1, with D maybe TRBD1 (5 bases). Trimming took 3 bases from V and 1 from J, leaving 16 bases between them. CDR3 length equals 16 residues. From germline, CDR1 is SGHNT and CDR2 YYREEE (reference sequence). As DNA, the CDR3 is TGTGCCAGCAGCTCCCCAGGGCAGGGCCAGAACACTGAAGCTTTCTTT. Amino acid sequence: CASSSPGQGQNTEAFF. Supplemented by reference TRBV5-4 and TRBJ1-1, the full variable domain reads ETGVTQSPTHLIKTRGQQVTLRCSSQSGHNTVSWYQQALGQGPQFIFQYYREEENGRGNFPPRFSGLQFPNYSSELNVNALELDDSALYLCASSSPGQGQNTEAFFGQGTRLTVV.

The chain recombines TRBV10-3 with TRBJ1-2; D call uncertain. V was trimmed by 8 bases and J by 8 bases, leaving 18 bases between them. This CDR3 region has 13 residues. Germline V gene sequence: CDR1 ENHRY, CDR2 SYGVKD. This chain's CDR3 is CAIREDQARGYTF. The CDR3 DNA follows: TGTGCCATCCGAGAGGACCAGGCCCGAGGCTACACCTTC.

The chain carries TRBV19 and TRBJ1-2, with D hard to call. Germline V CDR1 and CDR2: LNHDA, SQIVND (reference sequence). V shed 5 bases and J shed 8 bases, with 9 bases lying between them. There are 11 residues in the CDR3. CDR3 protein: CASSFYIGYTF. CDR3 sequence (DNA): TGTGCCAGTAGTTTCTACATCGGCTACACCTTC.

This clonotype showed up just a few times. V and J are TRBV27 and TRBJ2-2, with 7 bases matching TRBD2. Germline trimming cut 5 bases from V and 5 bases from J; bases unmatched to any gene: 8. Germline CDR1 MNHEY, CDR2 SMNVEV (reference sequence). The CDR3 consists of 15 residues. The CDR3 spells CASSLLSGSTGELFF. As DNA, the CDR3 is TGTGCCAGCAGTCTCCTTAGCGGGTCGACCGGGGAGCTGTTTTTT.

In this sample, this clonotype turned up once. The chain joins TRBV12-3 or TRBV12-4 to TRBJ2-1; 10 bases are shared with TRBD2. After removal of 4 bases from V and 4 bases from J, the junction contained 4 bases not matched to a gene. CDR3 length: 15 amino acids. The chain's CDR3 is CASSWTSGLYNEQFF. CDR3 DNA sequence: TGTGCCAGCAGTTGGACTAGCGGTCTTTACAATGAGCAGTTCTTC.

This clonotype was counted once. This chain joins TRBV30 and TRBJ2-7; no definite D call. With 2 bases removed from V and 2 bases from J, the gap between germline ends came to 4 bases. The CDR3 contains 11 residues. The germline gives CDR1 GTSNPN, CDR2 SVGIG (reference sequence). This CDR3 is CAWSNAYEQYF. The CDR3 nucleotides read TGTGCCTGGAGTAATGCCTACGAGCAGTACTTC. Full variable domain (remainder filled in from reference TRBV30 and TRBJ2-7): SQTIHQWPATLVQPVGSPLSLECTVEGTSNPNLYWYRQAAGRGLQLLFYSVGIGQISSEVPQNLSASRPQDRQFILSSKKLLLSDSGFYLCAWSNAYEQYFGPGTRLTVT.